A single sample gave rise to the 5 T cell receptor beta chains below, sequenced in a study of shared clonotypes between healthy human individuals. TCRdb's copy holds only in-frame clones and misses some; the assay was immunoSEQ multiplex PCR. Seen here are about 2,200,000 clones, about 93% observed once, and the top ten hold roughly 1.8%. In the naive CD8 group, cells lacked CD45RO and were positively selected for CCR7, so terminally differentiated effector memory CD45RA+ cells were left out. Sequencing was carried out using naive CD8+ T cells from PBMCs. These receptors all stem from a young man in good health. Some clones in this sample may be carry-over from other donors' samples.

The V call is TRBV7-6, the J call TRBJ2-7; TRBD1 matches 9 bases. With V trimmed by 1 base and J by 6 bases, 10 bases remained unmatched. The CDR3 contains 16 residues. The V gene's germline CDR1 is SGHVS and CDR2 FNYEAQ. The CDR3 DNA sequence: TGTGCCAGCAGCTTAGAAGGCCGGACAGGGGATCGCGAGCAGTACTTC. Translated: CASSLEGRTGDREQYF.

This clone came up once. The CDR3 bases are TGTGCCAGCAGCTCACGGACAGGGCGAGAGACCCAGTACTTC. This gives the protein CASSSRTGRETQYF. The chain carries TRBV11-2 and TRBJ2-5, with 8 bases identical to TRBD1. The J segment lost 4 bases and the V segment lost 4 bases, leaving 5 bases of the junction unmatched. Germline CDR1 reads SGHAT; CDR2 reads FQNNGV. This CDR3 has 14 residues. The entire variable domain, with the rest obtained from reference TRBV11-2 and TRBJ2-5, is as follows: EAGVAQSPRYKIIEKRQSVAFWCNPISGHATLYWYQQILGQGPKLLIQFQNNGVVDDSQLPKDRFSAERLKGVDSTLKIQPAKLEDSAVYLCASSSRTGRETQYFGPGTRLLVL.

This clone appeared a few times. J is TRBJ1-5 and V is TRBV14; no firm D call. The CDR3 has 12 amino acids. Deletions cut 4 bases from V and 6 bases from J, with 7 bases between. CDR1 is SGHDN and CDR2 is FVKESK in the germline V gene. The CDR3 sequence is CASSLGGQPQHF. The CDR3 bases are TGTGCCAGCAGCCTCGGTGGTCAGCCCCAGCATTTT. Full variable domain (outside the CDR3, taken from reference TRBV14 and TRBJ1-5): EAGVTQFPSHSVIEKGQTVTLRCDPISGHDNLYWYRRVMGKEIKFLLHFVKESKQDESGMPNNRFLAERTGGTYSTLKVQPAELEDSGVYFCASSLGGQPQHFGDGTRLSIL.

This clone was counted between two and nine times. This rearrangement joins TRBV5-6 to TRBJ1-1; a possible D gene is TRBD1 (6 bases). CDR3 length: 16 amino acids. Germline V gene data show CDR1 as SGHDT and CDR2 as YYEEEE. Trimming pared 4 bases from V and 4 bases from J, leaving 20 bases between. CDR3 loop: CASSPGTTAMATEAFF. The DNA for the CDR3 is TGTGCCAGCAGCCCAGGGACAACCGCCATGGCCACTGAAGCTTTCTTT.

The rearrangement joins TRBV6-5 to TRBJ2-3, with unresolved D. The germline V gene has CDR1 MNHEY and CDR2 SVGAGI. CDR3 length: 16 amino acids. V dropped 0 bases and J dropped 2 bases, with 12 bases sitting between them. The CDR3 bases are TGTGCCAGCAGTTACTCGAGGTCACTTGCCACAGATACGCAGTATTTT. It is translated as CASSYSRSLATDTQYF.